This TCR beta chain comes out of a study of blood T cell repertoires in COVID-19. Only in-frame clones appear in the TCRdb table, and some are missing; sequencing was by immunoSEQ multiplex PCR. The sample records around 100,000 clones, 87% being singletons. This receptor was taken from a man aged 50-60 years with active COVID-19. Sequences were obtained from peripheral blood.

This chain's CDR3 is CAWETDNQPQHF. The CDR3 coding sequence is TGTGCCTGGGAGACAGATAATCAGCCCCAGCATTTT. This chain uses TRBV30 with TRBJ1-5, with D perhaps matching TRBD1 (5 bases). The CDR3 is made up of 12 amino acids. V lost 5 bases to trimming and J lost 4 bases, with 9 bases between them. Germline V gene data show CDR1 as GTSNPN and CDR2 as SVGIG (reference sequence).